These T cell receptor beta chains were read from a single sample in a study of blood T cells in healthy people across ages. TCRdb passed the 5' RACE reads through MiXCR, listing each CDR3 protein once. Of 1.5 million to 2 million distinct CDR3 sequences in the sample, roughly 28% are singletons; the top ten hold 7.7%. The sample comprised blood. Receptor source: a woman under 40 in good health. CDR3s include the opening cysteine and the closing phenylalanine or tryptophan. A D gene is named only where the DNA matches it firmly. The listing skips clone size in some rows; elsewhere it reads once, few, many or a size class.

-,14,few,TRBV3-1,TRBJ2-1,TGTGCCAGCAGCCAAGTTGGGGCGCGCCATGAGCAGTTCTTC,CASSQVGARHEQFF
-,14,-,TRBV28,TRBJ2-2,TGTGCCAGCAACCCCAGGGGATACACCGGGGAGCTGTTTTTT,CASNPRGYTGELFF
TRBD2,14,-,TRBV6-5,TRBJ2-1,TGTGCCAGCAGCGGACTAGCGGCTGACAATGAGCAGTTCTTC,CASSGLAADNEQFF
-,14,few,TRBV7-3,TRBJ2-3,TGTGCCAGCAGCAGCGGACAGAGAACAGATACGCAGTATTTT,CASSSGQRTDTQYF
-,18,-,TRBV6-5,TRBJ1-5,TGTGCCAGCAGTTACTCTCGACCTATACCTGGTGGCAATCAGCCCCAGCATTTT,CASSYSRPIPGGNQPQHF
-,14,few,TRBV6-1,TRBJ1-2,TGTGCCAGCAGGCTTACTCAGGGGAGCTATGGCTACACCTTC,CASRLTQGSYGYTF
-,11,once,TRBV5-1,TRBJ1-1,TGCGCCAGCAGCTTGGGGGTAGGGACTTTCTTT,CASSLGVGTFF
-,13,many,TRBV9,TRBJ1-2,TGTGCCAGCAGCTACCGACTTGAATATGGCTACACCTTC,CASSYRLEYGYTF
TRBD2,17,-,TRBV12-3/TRBV12-4,TRBJ2-1,TGTGCCAGCAGCCAGACTAGCGGGAGAGGGGGCTACAATGAGCAGTTCTTC,CASSQTSGRGGYNEQFF
TRBD2,18,-,TRBV20-1,TRBJ2-1,TGCAGTGCTAGAGATGAGACAGCCGGGACTAGCGGGAGCGATGAGCAGTTCTTC,CSARDETAGTSGSDEQFF